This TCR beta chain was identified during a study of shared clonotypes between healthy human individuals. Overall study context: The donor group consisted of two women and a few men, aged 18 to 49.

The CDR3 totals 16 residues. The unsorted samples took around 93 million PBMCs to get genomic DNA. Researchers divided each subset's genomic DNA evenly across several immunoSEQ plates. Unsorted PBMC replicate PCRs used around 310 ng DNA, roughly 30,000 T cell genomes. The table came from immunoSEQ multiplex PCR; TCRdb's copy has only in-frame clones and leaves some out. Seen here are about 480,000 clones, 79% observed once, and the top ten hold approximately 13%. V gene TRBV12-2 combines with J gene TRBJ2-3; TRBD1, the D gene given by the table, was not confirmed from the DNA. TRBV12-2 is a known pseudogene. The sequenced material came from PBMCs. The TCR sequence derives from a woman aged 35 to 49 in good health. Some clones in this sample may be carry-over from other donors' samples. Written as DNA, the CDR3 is TGTGCAAGTCGCCCGAGGACACTACCTAGCACAGATACGCAGTATTTT. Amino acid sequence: CASRPRTLPSTDTQYF.